Below are 2 T cell receptor beta chains sequenced from a single sample in a study of cytomegalovirus exposure and HLA in healthy donors (dated by TCRdb to the late 2010s). The library was made by the immunoSEQ multiplex PCR assay. A mixture of 60 forward primers for TCR Vbeta segments and 13 reverse primers for TCR Jbeta segments was used in the multiplex PCR. Held by TCRdb, this immuneACCESS table contains in-frame sequences only and omits some clones. Under half of the omission traces to an unresolved V gene where checked; the cause of the rest is unknown. The sample data list around 250,000 clones, and about 81% of these were observed just once. The ten largest clonotypes hold less than 8.5% of the sample. The material sequenced was PBMCs. All receptors come from a woman aged 60 to 75 in good health and CMV-seropositive.

This CDR3 reads CASRGQGVHEQYF. The CDR3 bases are TGTGCCAGCCGGGGACAGGGGGTCCACGAGCAGTACTTC. V usage is TRBV6-5 and J usage is TRBJ2-7; 11 nucleotides match TRBD1. V lost 8 bases to trimming and J lost 5 bases; unmatched junction nucleotides: 5. This CDR3 is built from 13 residues. Per germline, CDR1 MNHEY and CDR2 SVGAGI.

V is TRBV7-6 and J is TRBJ2-7; D unclear. V lost 2 bases to trimming and J lost 2 bases, with 10 bases between them. This CDR3 spans 14 amino acids. CDR1 and CDR2 from the germline V gene are SGHVS and FNYEAQ. Here the CDR3 DNA reads TGTGCCAGCAGCTTATCCACGGTTACCTACGAGCAGTACTTC. Translating gives CASSLSTVTYEQYF.